Presented here are 3 T cell receptor beta chains from one specimen sequenced in a study of blood T cell repertoires in COVID-19. TCRdb's table, derived via immunoSEQ multiplex PCR, lists solely in-frame clones and lacks some. Of hundreds of thousands of clones listed, around 87% were seen once; the top ten hold 2.3%. Sequencing was done on a sample of peripheral blood. Every receptor here comes from a woman aged 55-70 years with COVID-19, enrolled during active disease.

A note on this clone: Within the sample, other DNA sequences also encode this same CDR3. This chain links TRBV5-1 with TRBJ2-7, with 8 bases lining up with TRBD1. The CDR3 is 12 amino acids. V shed 4 bases, J shed 3 bases, and the junction held 0 bases outside the gene matches. Germline V CDR1 and CDR2: SGHRS, YFSETQ. The CDR3 DNA is TGCGCCAGCAGCGGACAGGGCTACGAGCAGTACTTC. Residues: CASSGQGYEQYF.

The chain recombines TRBV2 with TRBJ1-2; no firm D call. The V and J ends lost 4 bases and 7 bases respectively, with 10 bases between them. This CDR3 is built from 12 residues. Germline V gene data show CDR1 as SNHLY and CDR2 as FYNNEI. The CDR3 DNA follows: TGTGCCAGCAGTGGAGTAAACGCTGGCTACACCTTC. This codes for CASSGVNAGYTF.

The CDR3 is CASISTGRFLNTEAFF. The CDR3 DNA sequence: TGTGCCAGCATTTCGACAGGGAGGTTTCTGAACACTGAAGCTTTCTTT. V gene TRBV28 combines with J gene TRBJ1-1; 7 bases align to TRBD1. Trimming cost V 7 bases and J 0 bases; bases outside gene matches: 11. Germline CDR1 is MDHEN and CDR2 is SYDVKM. This CDR3 has 16 amino acids.